The 19 T cell receptor beta chains below were found in one sample sequenced in a study of T cell responses to AZD1222 COVID-19 vaccine (dated by TCRdb to 2020 to 2023). Libraries were prepared through the immunoSEQ multiplex PCR assay. Entries here come from immuneACCESS through TCRdb and include only in-frame sequences with V and J called. Some clones fail to appear in such tables; in the studies checked, an unresolved V gene covers under half of the shortfall, and the cause of the remainder is unknown. The sample table records about 150,000 clones; 90% of these occur just once. Jointly, the top ten make up about 5.9% of the sample. This sample's time point label indicates: about 28 days (+/-7) after the second vaccine dose. The sequenced sample was peripheral blood, obtained 28 days after the second AZD1222 dose. The origin of the receptors is an adult who received the AZD1222 COVID-19 vaccine.

The chain has TRBV27 and TRBJ1-3; D gene unclear. This CDR3 contains 15 residues. V shed 2 bases and J shed 0 bases, with 8 bases lying between them. CDR1 and CDR2 from the germline V gene are MNHEY and SMNVEV (reference sequence). The CDR3 DNA reads as TGTGCCAGCAGTTTAGGTCGGGGCTCTGGAAACACCATATATTTT. Translation: CASSLGRGSGNTIYF.

The chain has TRBV10-3 and TRBJ1-4, with 10 positions matching TRBD1. Germline V lookup: CDR1 ENHRY, CDR2 SYGVKD. The CDR3 spans 16 residues. The V segment lost 5 bases and the J segment 5 bases; nucleotides outside the gene matches: 8. This chain's CDR3 is CAISSLGQGTNEKLFF. The CDR3 nucleotides read TGTGCCATCAGTTCCCTGGGACAGGGGACCAATGAAAAACTGTTTTTT.

This sequence joins TRBV20-1 and TRBJ2-7; TRBD2 is a possible D gene (5 bases). Germline V CDR1 and CDR2: DFQATT, SNEGSKA (reference sequence). V was cut by 3 bases and J by 3 bases, with 12 bases left in between. The CDR3 extends over 13 amino acids. CDR3 DNA: TGCAGTGCTAGTCGCAGCGGACTCTACGAGCAGTACTTC. It yields the protein CSASRSGLYEQYF.

The V and J genes are TRBV6-5 and TRBJ1-2; 10 bases match TRBD1. The trim removed 8 bases at V and 7 bases at J, leaving 10 bases unmatched. In germline, CDR1 is MNHEY, CDR2 SVGAGI. The CDR3 covers 14 residues. This chain's CDR3 is CASRETGGGRGYTF. The CDR3 DNA is TGTGCCAGCCGCGAGACAGGGGGCGGACGTGGCTACACCTTC.

The chain recombines TRBV1 with TRBJ1-5. TRBV1 is a listed pseudogene. The CDR3 totals 15 residues. For the CDR3, the DNA is TGCACCAGCAGCCAAGCTAGGGTGGGCAATCAGCCCCAGCATTTT. It is translated as CTSSQARVGNQPQHF.

This CDR3 reads CASSQSPMSSYNSPLHF. As DNA, the CDR3 is TGTGCCAGCAGCCAATCCCCAATGAGCTCCTATAATTCACCCCTCCACTTT. The V and J genes are TRBV3-1 (or the pseudogene TRBV3-2) and TRBJ1-6; unclear D gene. In germline, CDR1 is LGHDT, CDR2 YNNKEL (reference sequence). The V end lost 2 bases, the J end lost 0 bases, and 11 bases lay between the germline ends. This CDR3 has 17 amino acids.

The rearrangement joins TRBV6-5 to TRBJ1-4, with D possibly matching TRBD1 (6 bases). The V gene's germline CDR1 is MNHEY and CDR2 SVGAGI. The CDR3 extends over 12 amino acids. With 4 bases removed from V and 8 bases from J, the gap between germline ends came to 8 bases. This chain's CDR3 is CASSFRGEKLFF. The CDR3 coding sequence is TGTGCCAGCAGTTTCAGGGGCGAAAAACTGTTTTTT.

This clone was seen just once. The V gene is TRBV11-2, the J gene TRBJ2-7; tentatively, D is TRBD1 (5 bases). V dropped 5 bases and J dropped 4 bases, with 12 bases sitting between them. The CDR3 loop spans 13 amino acids. The V gene's germline CDR1 is SGHAT and CDR2 FQNNGV. The chain's CDR3 is CASSLGHEYEQYF. In nucleotides, the CDR3 is TGTGCCAGCAGCCTGGGGCACGAGTACGAGCAGTACTTC.

The V gene is TRBV9, the J gene TRBJ2-1; D is perhaps TRBD1 or TRBD2 (5 bases each). Trimming took off 0 bases at V and 10 bases at J, with 14 bases between the two ends. Germline V gene sequence: CDR1 SGDLS, CDR2 YYNGEE. CDR3 length equals 14 residues. CDR3 residues: CASSVDEGRGEQFF. As DNA, the CDR3 is TGTGCCAGCAGCGTAGATGAGGGTCGGGGCGAGCAGTTCTTC.

In its sample, this clone was seen once. V is TRBV11-2 and J is TRBJ2-7; tentative D call: TRBD2 (5 bases). Per germline, CDR1 SGHAT and CDR2 FQNNGV. The CDR3 is made up of 15 amino acids. Between the trimmed V and J ends, which lost 3 bases and 4 bases, there was a span of 16 bases. CDR3 coding DNA: TGTGCCAGCAGCTTGTCGGGAATTGGGTTTTACGAGCAGTACTTC. This gives the protein CASSLSGIGFYEQYF.

J is TRBJ2-5 and V is TRBV6-5, with TRBD2 identical over 11 bases. Unmatched junction bases numbered 5, after V lost 5 bases and J lost 3 bases. Germline V gene lookup returns CDR1 MNHEY and CDR2 SVGAGI. This CDR3 comprises 15 residues. The CDR3 DNA is TGTGCCAGCAGTCTGACTAGCGGGGCGAAAGAGACCCAGTACTTC. Encoded protein: CASSLTSGAKETQYF.

J is TRBJ1-3 and V is TRBV5-8, with no clear D. This CDR3 has 14 amino acids. With 1 base removed from V and 0 bases from J, the gap between germline ends came to 5 bases. From germline, CDR1 is SGHTS and CDR2 YDEGEE. CDR3 DNA sequence: TGTGCCAGCAGCTTGCCAGGCTCTGGAAACACCATATATTTT. Translated, it gives CASSLPGSGNTIYF.

In this sample, this clone turned up a few times. V usage is TRBV5-5 and J usage is TRBJ2-7, with TRBD1 matching over 9 bases. V lost 3 bases to trimming and J lost 3 bases; unmatched junction nucleotides: 13. The V gene's germline CDR1 is SGHKS and CDR2 YYEKEE (reference sequence). The CDR3 spans 17 residues. The chain's CDR3 is CASSSRDREYRDYEQYF. In DNA form, the CDR3 reads TGTGCCAGCAGCTCCCGGGACAGGGAGTATCGGGACTACGAGCAGTACTTC.

This clone has just a few counts. This specimen includes other DNA sequences encoding the same CDR3. The V and J genes are TRBV3-1 (or the pseudogene TRBV3-2) and TRBJ1-2; 9 positions agree with TRBD1. Germline V gives CDR1 LGHDT, CDR2 YNNKEL (reference sequence). The CDR3 covers 16 residues. After removal of 1 base from V and 2 bases from J, the junction contained 5 bases not matched to a gene. The CDR3 region is CASSQVGTGRNYGYTF. In DNA form, the CDR3 reads TGTGCCAGCAGCCAAGTCGGGACAGGGAGGAACTATGGCTACACCTTC.

The chain employs TRBV20-1 and TRBJ2-3, with a weak D call TRBD2 (5 bases). V was cut by 3 bases and J by 1 base, with 8 bases left in between. CDR1 is DFQATT, CDR2 SNEGSKA, per germline (reference sequence). This CDR3 is built from 13 residues. This CDR3 is CSASPGGTDTQYF. CDR3 sequence (DNA): TGCAGTGCTAGTCCCGGGGGCACAGATACGCAGTATTTT.

V usage is TRBV28 and J usage is TRBJ2-3; D not resolved. This CDR3 is 13 amino acids long. Per germline, CDR1 MDHEN and CDR2 SYDVKM. The V and J ends lost 7 bases and 4 bases respectively, with 12 bases between them. CDR3 in DNA: TGTGCCAGCAAGCCCCAAGTCCCAGATACGCAGTATTTT. This encodes CASKPQVPDTQYF.

The chain employs TRBV20-1 and TRBJ1-2, with 10 bases matching TRBD1. Per the germline V gene, CDR1 is DFQATT and CDR2 is SNEGSKA (reference sequence). The CDR3 covers 16 residues. With V trimmed by 3 bases and J by 4 bases, 11 bases remained unmatched. The CDR3 DNA sequence: TGCAGTGCTAGTAAGGGAGGACAGGGGGGATCCTATGGCTACACCTTC. As protein: CSASKGGQGGSYGYTF.

The V call is TRBV24-1, the J call TRBJ2-3; 7 bases line up with TRBD1. Per germline, CDR1 KGHDR and CDR2 SFDVKD. V was clipped by 4 bases and J by 3 bases; unmatched bases: 6. The CDR3 runs to 15 residues. DNA for the CDR3: TGTGCCACCAGTGAAGAGGGGGCTCGTACAGATACGCAGTATTTT. The encoded protein is CATSEEGARTDTQYF.

This chain uses TRBV4-3 with TRBJ1-2, with D possibly matching TRBD1 (5 bases). Germline CDR1 is LGHNA and CDR2 is YSLEER. CDR3 length: 16 amino acids. Trimming removed 0 bases at V and 6 bases at J, with 17 bases between. CDR3 sequence: CASSQDRSGRAHGYTF. The CDR3 nucleotides read TGCGCCAGCAGCCAAGATCGGTCAGGCAGGGCTCATGGCTACACCTTC.